Here is one TCR beta chain with its context. This entry comes from a study of blood T cell repertoires in COVID-19. Study-level information: Samples came from the United States, Italy and Spain, spanning acute and convalescent COVID-19. From T cells, B-cell-depleted T cells, or PBMCs came the material, which was cDNA or gDNA.

The germline V gene has CDR1 SGHNT and CDR2 YYREEE (reference sequence). CDR3 size: 14 residues. Trimming removed 4 bases from V and 8 bases from J, with 18 bases in between. Profiled with immunoSEQ multiplex PCR; TCRdb holds only in-frame clones, not every one. The sample records 130,000 or so clones, about four fifths being singletons. The source of this sequence is a human donor in a cohort sampled during active COVID-19. What was sequenced was peripheral blood. The chain joins TRBV5-4 to TRBJ1-2; possibly TRBD1 for D (5 bases). CDR3 bases: TGTGCCAGCAGCAAAATCGAGGGAGGGGAAGGCTACACCTTC. It is translated as CASSKIEGGEGYTF.